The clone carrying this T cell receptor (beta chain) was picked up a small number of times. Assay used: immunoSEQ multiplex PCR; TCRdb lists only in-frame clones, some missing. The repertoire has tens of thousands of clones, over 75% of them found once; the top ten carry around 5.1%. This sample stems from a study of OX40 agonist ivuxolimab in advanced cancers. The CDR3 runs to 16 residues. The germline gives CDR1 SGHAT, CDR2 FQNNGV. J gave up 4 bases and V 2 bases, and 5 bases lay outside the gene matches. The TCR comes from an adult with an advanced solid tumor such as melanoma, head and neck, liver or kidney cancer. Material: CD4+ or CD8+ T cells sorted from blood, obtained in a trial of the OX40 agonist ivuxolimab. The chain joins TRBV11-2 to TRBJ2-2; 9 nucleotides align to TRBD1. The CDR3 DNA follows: TGTGCCAGCAGCTTAAGGGACAGGGCCCTCACCGGGGAGCTGTTTTTT. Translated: CASSLRDRALTGELFF.